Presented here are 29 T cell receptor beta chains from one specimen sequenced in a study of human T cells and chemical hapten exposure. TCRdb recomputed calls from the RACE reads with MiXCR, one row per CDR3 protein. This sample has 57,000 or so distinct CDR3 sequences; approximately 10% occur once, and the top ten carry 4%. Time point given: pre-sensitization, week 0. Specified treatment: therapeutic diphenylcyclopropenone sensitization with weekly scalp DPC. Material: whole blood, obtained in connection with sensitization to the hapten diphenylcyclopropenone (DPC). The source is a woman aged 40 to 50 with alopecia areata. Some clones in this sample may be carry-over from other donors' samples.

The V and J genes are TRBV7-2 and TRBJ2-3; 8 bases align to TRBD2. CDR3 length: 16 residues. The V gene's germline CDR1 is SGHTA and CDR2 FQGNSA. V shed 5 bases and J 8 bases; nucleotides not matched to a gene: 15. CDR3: CASSPRGSGDHITQYF. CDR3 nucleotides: TGTGCCAGCAGCCCCCGAGGTAGCGGGGATCACATTACGCAGTATTTT.

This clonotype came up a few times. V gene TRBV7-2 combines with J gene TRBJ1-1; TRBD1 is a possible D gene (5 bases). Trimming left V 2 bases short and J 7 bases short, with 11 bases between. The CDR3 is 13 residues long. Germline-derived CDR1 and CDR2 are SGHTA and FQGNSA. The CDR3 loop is CASSLSEQGEAFF. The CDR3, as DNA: TGTGCCAGCAGCTTATCTGAGCAGGGTGAAGCTTTCTTT.

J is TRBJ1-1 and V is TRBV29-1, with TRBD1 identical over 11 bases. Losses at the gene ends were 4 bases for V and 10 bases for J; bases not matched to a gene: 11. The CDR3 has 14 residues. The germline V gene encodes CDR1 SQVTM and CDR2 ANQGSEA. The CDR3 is CSVVEGQGAVGAFF. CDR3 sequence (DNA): TGCAGCGTTGTGGAAGGACAGGGGGCTGTTGGAGCTTTCTTT.

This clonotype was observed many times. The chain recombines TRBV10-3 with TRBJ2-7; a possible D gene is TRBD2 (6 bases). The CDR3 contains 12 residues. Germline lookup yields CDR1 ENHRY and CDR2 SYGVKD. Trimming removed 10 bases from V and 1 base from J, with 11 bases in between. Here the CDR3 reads CATDGGSYEQYF. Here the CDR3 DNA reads TGTGCCACCGATGGGGGGTCCTACGAGCAGTACTTC.

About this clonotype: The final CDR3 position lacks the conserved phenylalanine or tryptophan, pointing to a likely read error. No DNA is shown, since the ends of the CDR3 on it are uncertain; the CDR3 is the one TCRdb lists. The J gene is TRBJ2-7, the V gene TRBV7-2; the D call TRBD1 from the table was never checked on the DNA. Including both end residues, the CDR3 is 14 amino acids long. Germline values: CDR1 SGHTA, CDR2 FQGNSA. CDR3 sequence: CASSLTGGGWGVTI.

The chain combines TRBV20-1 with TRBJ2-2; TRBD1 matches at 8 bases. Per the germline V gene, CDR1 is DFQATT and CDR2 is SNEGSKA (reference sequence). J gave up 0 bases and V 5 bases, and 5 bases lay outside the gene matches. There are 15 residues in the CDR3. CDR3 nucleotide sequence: TGCAGTGCTCGGGACAGGCTTACGAACACCGGGGAGCTGTTTTTT. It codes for CSARDRLTNTGELFF.

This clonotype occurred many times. The CDR3 is CASTTDRGNYGYTF. For the CDR3, the DNA is TGTGCCAGTACTACGGACAGGGGCAACTATGGCTACACCTTC. The genes are TRBV19 and TRBJ1-2; 9 nucleotides line up with TRBD1. This CDR3 has 14 residues. Per germline, CDR1 LNHDA and CDR2 SQIVND (reference sequence). With 7 bases clipped from V and 2 bases from J, the junction kept 5 bases outside the gene matches.

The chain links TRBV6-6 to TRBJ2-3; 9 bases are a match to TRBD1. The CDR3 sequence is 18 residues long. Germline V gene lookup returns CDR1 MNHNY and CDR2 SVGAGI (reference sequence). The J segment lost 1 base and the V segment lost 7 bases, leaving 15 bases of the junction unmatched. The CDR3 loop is CASTLRGDRVLGTDTQYF. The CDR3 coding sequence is TGTGCCAGCACTCTAAGGGGGGACAGGGTTTTAGGCACAGATACGCAGTATTTT.

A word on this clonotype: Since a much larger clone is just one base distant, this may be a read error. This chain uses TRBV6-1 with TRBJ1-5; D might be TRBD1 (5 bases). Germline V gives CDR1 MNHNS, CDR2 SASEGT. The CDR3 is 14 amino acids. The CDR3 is CASRGGLGNQSQHF. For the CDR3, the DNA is TGTGCCAGCAGGGGGGGTTTGGGCAATCAGTCCCAGCATTTT.

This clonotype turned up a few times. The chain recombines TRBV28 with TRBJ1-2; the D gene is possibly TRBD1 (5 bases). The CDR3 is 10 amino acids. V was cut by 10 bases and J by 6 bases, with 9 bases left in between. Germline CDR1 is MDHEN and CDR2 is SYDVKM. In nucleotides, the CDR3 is TGTGCCAACAGGCCCGATGGCTACACCTTC. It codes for CANRPDGYTF.

DNA for the CDR3: TGTGCCAGCAGCAGACGAGCGGCGGGGGTTCTAGATACGCAGTATTTT. It encodes CASSRRAAGVLDTQYF. The chain carries TRBV3-1 and TRBJ2-3, with 7 bases aligning to TRBD2. This CDR3 region has 16 residues. The V gene's germline CDR1 is LGHDT and CDR2 YNNKEL (reference sequence). Trimming at V came to 5 bases and at J to 5 bases, leaving 13 bases not matched to a gene.

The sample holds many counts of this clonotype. The CDR3 spells CASSLGRGGAEAFF. CDR3 DNA sequence: TGTGCCAGCAGCTTAGGCCGTGGGGGTGCTGAAGCTTTCTTT. The V gene is TRBV13, the J gene TRBJ1-1; D perhaps matches TRBD1 (5 bases). The V end was cut by 0 bases, the J end by 6 bases, with 11 bases between. Germline CDR1 and CDR2: PRHDT and FYEKMQ (reference sequence). CDR3 size: 14 residues.

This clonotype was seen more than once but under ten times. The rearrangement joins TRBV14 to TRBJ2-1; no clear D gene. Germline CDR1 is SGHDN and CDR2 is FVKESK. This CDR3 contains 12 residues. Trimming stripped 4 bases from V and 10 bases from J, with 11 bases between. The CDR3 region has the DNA TGTGCCAGCAGCCTTGGGGTTCCCGAGCAGTTCTTC. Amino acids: CASSLGVPEQFF.

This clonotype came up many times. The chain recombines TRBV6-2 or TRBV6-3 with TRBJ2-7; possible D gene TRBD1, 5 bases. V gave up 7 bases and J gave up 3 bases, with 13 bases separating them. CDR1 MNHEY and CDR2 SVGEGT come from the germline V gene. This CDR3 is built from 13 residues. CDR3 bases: TGTGCCAGCACTATTACAGGCTACTACGAGCAGTACTTC. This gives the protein CASTITGYYEQYF.

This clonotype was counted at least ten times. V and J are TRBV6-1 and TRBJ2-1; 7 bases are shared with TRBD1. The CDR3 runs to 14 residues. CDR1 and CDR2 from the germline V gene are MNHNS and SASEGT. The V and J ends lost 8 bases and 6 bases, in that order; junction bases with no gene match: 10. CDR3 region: CASCLGTASNEQFF. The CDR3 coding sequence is TGTGCCAGCTGCCTAGGGACAGCGTCCAATGAGCAGTTCTTC.

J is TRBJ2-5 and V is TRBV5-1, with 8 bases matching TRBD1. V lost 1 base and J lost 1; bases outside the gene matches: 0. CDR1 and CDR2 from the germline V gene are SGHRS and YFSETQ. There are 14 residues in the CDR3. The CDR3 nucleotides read TGCGCCAGCAGCTTGACAGGGGGCCAAGAGACCCAGTACTTC. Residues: CASSLTGGQETQYF.

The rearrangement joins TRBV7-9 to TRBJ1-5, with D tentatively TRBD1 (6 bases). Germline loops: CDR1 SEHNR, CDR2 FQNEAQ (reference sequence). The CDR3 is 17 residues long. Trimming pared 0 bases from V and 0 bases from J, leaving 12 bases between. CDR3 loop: CASSLARGQNSNQPQHF. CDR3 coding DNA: TGTGCCAGCAGCTTAGCCCGAGGACAGAATAGCAATCAGCCCCAGCATTTT.

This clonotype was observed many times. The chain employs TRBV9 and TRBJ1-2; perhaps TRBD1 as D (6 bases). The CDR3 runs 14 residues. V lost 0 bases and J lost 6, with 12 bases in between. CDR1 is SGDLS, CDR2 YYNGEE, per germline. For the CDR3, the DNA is TGTGCCAGCAGCGTAGGGGGGGCGTTGGATGGCTACACCTTC. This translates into CASSVGGALDGYTF.

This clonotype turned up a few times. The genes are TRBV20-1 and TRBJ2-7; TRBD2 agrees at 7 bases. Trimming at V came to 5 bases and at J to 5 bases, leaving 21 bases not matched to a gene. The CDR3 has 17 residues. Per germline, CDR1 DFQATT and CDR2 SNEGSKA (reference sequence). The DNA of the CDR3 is TGCAGTGCTGCAGTGCTACCCGGGACTATACGAGACCACGAGCAGTACTTC. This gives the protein CSAAVLPGTIRDHEQYF.

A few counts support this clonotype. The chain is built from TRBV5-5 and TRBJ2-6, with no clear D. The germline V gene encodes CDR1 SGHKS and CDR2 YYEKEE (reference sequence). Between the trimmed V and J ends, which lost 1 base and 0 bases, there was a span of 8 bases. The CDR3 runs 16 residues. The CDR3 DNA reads TGTGCCAGCAGCTTGTCACAGAGCTCTGGGGCCAACGTCCTGACTTTC. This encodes CASSLSQSSGANVLTF.

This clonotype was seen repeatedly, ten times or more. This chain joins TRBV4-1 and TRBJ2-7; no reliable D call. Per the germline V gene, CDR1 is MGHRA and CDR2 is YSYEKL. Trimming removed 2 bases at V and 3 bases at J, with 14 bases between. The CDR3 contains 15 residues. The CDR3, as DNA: TGCGCCAGCAGCCAACCCGGACCAGGAGTCTACGAGCAGTACTTC. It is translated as CASSQPGPGVYEQYF.

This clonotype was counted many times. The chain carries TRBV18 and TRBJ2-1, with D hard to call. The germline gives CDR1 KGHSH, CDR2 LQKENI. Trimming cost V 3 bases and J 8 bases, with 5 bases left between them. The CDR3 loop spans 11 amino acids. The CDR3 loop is CASSPKDEQFF. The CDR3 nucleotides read TGTGCCAGCTCACCCAAGGATGAGCAGTTCTTC.

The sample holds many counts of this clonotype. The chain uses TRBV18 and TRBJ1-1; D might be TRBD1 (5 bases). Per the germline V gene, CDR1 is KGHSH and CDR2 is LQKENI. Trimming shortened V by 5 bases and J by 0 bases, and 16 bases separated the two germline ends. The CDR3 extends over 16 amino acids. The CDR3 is CASSSDSAAMNTEAFF. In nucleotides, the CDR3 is TGTGCCAGCTCATCCGACAGCGCGGCCATGAACACTGAAGCTTTCTTT.

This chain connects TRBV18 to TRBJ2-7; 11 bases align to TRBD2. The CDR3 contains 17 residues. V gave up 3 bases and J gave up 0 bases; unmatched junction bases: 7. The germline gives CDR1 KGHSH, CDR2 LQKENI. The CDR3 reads CASSPSLAGASSYEQYF. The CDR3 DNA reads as TGTGCCAGCTCACCCTCACTAGCGGGGGCGAGCTCCTACGAGCAGTACTTC.

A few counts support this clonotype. The CDR3: CASSPGTGGTLNTEAFF. In DNA form, the CDR3 reads TGTGCCAGCAGCCCAGGGACAGGGGGGACCTTAAACACTGAAGCTTTCTTT. This chain joins TRBV7-2 and TRBJ1-1, with 11 bases matching TRBD1. The CDR3 is 17 amino acids. V was pared by 5 bases and J by 2 bases, with 10 bases of the junction left unmatched. CDR1 and CDR2 (germline): SGHTA, FQGNSA. The full variable domain, in which reference TRBV7-2 and TRBJ1-1 provide the parts outside the CDR3, is GAGVSQSPSNKVTEKGKDVELRCDPISGHTALYWYRQSLGQGLEFLIYFQGNSAPDKSGLPSDRFSAERTGGSVSTLTIQRTQQEDSAVYLCASSPGTGGTLNTEAFFGQGTRLTVV.

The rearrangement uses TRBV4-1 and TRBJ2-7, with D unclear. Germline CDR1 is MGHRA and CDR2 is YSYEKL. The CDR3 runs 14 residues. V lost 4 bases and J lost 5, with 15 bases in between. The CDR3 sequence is CASSPAGTGHEQYF. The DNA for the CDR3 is TGCGCCAGCAGCCCTGCAGGTACGGGCCACGAGCAGTACTTC.

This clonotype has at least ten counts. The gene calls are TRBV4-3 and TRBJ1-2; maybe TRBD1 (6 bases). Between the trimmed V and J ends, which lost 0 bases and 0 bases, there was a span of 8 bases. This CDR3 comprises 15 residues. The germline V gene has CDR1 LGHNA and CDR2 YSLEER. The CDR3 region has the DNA TGCGCCAGCAGCCAAGATCGGACAGCTAACTATGGCTACACCTTC. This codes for CASSQDRTANYGYTF.

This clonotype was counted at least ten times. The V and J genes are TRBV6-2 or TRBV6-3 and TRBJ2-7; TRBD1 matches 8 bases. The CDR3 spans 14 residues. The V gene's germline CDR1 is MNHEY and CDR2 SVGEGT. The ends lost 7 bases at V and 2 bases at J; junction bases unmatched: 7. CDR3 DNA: TGTGCCAGCATTGCCGGGACAGGCACCTACGAGCAGTACTTC. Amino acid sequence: CASIAGTGTYEQYF.

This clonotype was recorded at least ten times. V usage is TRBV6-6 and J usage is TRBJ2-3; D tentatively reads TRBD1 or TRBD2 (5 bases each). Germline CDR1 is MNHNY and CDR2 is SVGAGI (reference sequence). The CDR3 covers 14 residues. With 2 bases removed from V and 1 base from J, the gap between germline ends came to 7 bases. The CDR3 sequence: CASSYEGRTDTQYF. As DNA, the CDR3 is TGTGCCAGCAGTTACGAGGGGCGCACAGATACGCAGTATTTT.